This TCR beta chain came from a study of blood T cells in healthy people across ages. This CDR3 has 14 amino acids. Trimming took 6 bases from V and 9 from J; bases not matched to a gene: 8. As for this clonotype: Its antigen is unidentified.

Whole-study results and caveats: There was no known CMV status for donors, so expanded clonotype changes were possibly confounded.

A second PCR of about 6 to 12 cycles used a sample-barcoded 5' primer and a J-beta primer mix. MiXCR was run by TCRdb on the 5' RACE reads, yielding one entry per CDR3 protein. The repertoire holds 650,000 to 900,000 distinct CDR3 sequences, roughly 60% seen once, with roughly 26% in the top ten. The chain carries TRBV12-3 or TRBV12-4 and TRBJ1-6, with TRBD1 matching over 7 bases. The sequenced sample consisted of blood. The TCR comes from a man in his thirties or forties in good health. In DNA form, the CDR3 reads TGTGCCAGCAGCGGGACAGTTCGGGGTTCACCCCTCCACTTT. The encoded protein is CASSGTVRGSPLHF.